The 26 T cell receptor beta chains listed next were all sequenced from one sample in a study of cytomegalovirus exposure and HLA in healthy donors. 13 Jbeta primers and 60 Vbeta primers were used for the PCR. Produced via immunoSEQ multiplex PCR; TCRdb's table is partial and in-frame only. In the table there are over 100,000 clones, roughly four fifths of which are singletons. Sequencing input: PBMCs. These receptors all come from a male donor in good health and CMV-seropositive.

This sequence joins TRBV5-1 and TRBJ2-2, with 7 bases lining up with TRBD2. Germline V gives CDR1 SGHRS, CDR2 YFSETQ. The V gene end was trimmed by 4 bases and the J gene end by 1 base; junction bases not matched to a gene: 10. CDR3 length: 17 residues. CDR3 amino acids: CASSPAGSGLNTGELFF. In DNA, the CDR3 is TGCGCCAGCAGCCCGGCGGGTAGCGGGCTGAACACCGGGGAGCTGTTTTTT.

The chain links TRBV7-9 to TRBJ1-5, with a weak D call TRBD1 (5 bases). Trimming took 5 bases from V and 2 from J, leaving 13 bases between them. Germline V lookup: CDR1 SEHNR, CDR2 FQNEAQ (reference sequence). There are 15 residues in the CDR3. In DNA, the CDR3 is TGTGCCAGCAGCCCCGGGGACTATGGCAATCAGCCCCAGCATTTT. Amino acids: CASSPGDYGNQPQHF.

This rearrangement joins TRBV5-8 to TRBJ2-4; the match to TRBD1 covers 7 bases. The V gene's germline CDR1 is SGHTS and CDR2 YDEGEE. The CDR3 is 17 residues long. Trimming cost V 6 bases and J 6 bases; bases outside gene matches: 18. CDR3 DNA: TGTGCCAGCACCGACCGAGGGGGCATTCCGATTCCAAACATTCAGTACTTC. Its translation: CASTDRGGIPIPNIQYF.

The chain carries TRBV11-2 and TRBJ2-5; D is unclear. V gave up 5 bases and J gave up 5 bases, with 6 bases separating them. CDR3 length: 11 residues. Germline CDR1 and CDR2: SGHAT and FQNNGV. The CDR3 region is CASSLVETQYF. CDR3 in DNA: TGTGCCAGCAGCCTCGTGGAGACCCAGTACTTC.

This chain uses TRBV29-1 with TRBJ1-2; D remains ambiguous. The CDR3 is 11 residues long. Germline CDR1 reads SQVTM; CDR2 reads ANQGSEA. V gave up 3 bases and J gave up 8 bases, with 10 bases separating them. Here the CDR3 reads CSVDPEGGYTF. CDR3 nucleotides: TGCAGCGTTGACCCTGAGGGAGGCTACACCTTC.

This clone was seen a handful of times. The chain uses TRBV6-1 and TRBJ2-7, with TRBD1 identical over 8 bases. The CDR3 is 11 amino acids. The germline V gene encodes CDR1 MNHNS and CDR2 SASEGT. Germline trimming cut 8 bases from V and 3 bases from J; bases unmatched to any gene: 0. The CDR3 region has the DNA TGTGCCAGCGGACAGGGCTACGAGCAGTACTTC. Protein: CASGQGYEQYF.

J is TRBJ2-7 and V is TRBV29-1, with TRBD2 matching over 12 bases. Looked up from germline, CDR1 is SQVTM and CDR2 is ANQGSEA. The V gene end was trimmed by 4 bases and the J gene end by 4 bases; junction bases not matched to a gene: 5. The CDR3 sequence is 14 residues long. CDR3 amino acids: CSVARLAGVYEQYF. CDR3 nucleotides: TGCAGCGTTGCTCGACTAGCGGGAGTGTACGAGCAGTACTTC.

This sequence joins TRBV27 and TRBJ2-5, with 12 bases identical to TRBD2. The V segment lost 6 bases and the J segment 6 bases; nucleotides outside the gene matches: 11. The CDR3 totals 16 residues. Germline lookup yields CDR1 MNHEY and CDR2 SMNVEV (reference sequence). The CDR3 loop reads CASRGLAGGPRKTQYF. The CDR3 DNA sequence: TGTGCCAGCAGGGGGCTAGCGGGAGGGCCTAGGAAGACCCAGTACTTC.

V and J are TRBV2 and TRBJ2-3; D remains ambiguous. The germline V gene encodes CDR1 SNHLY and CDR2 FYNNEI. The length of the CDR3 is 11 residues. V lost 9 bases to trimming and J lost 3 bases, with 7 bases between them. The CDR3 DNA sequence: TGTGCCAGAGCTGAAACAGATACGCAGTATTTT. Protein: CARAETDTQYF.

This clone came up a few times. The chain has TRBV7-9 and TRBJ2-3; 8 bases map to TRBD2. CDR1 is SEHNR and CDR2 is FQNEAQ in the germline V gene (reference sequence). Trimming removed 5 bases from V and 0 bases from J; junction bases left unmatched: 4. The CDR3 is 15 amino acids. The CDR3 DNA sequence: TGTGCCAGCAGCCGGACTAGCAGCAGCACAGATACGCAGTATTTT. Translation gives CASSRTSSSTDTQYF.

V gene TRBV29-1 combines with J gene TRBJ2-3; weak D call: TRBD2 (5 bases). Per the germline V gene, CDR1 is SQVTM and CDR2 is ANQGSEA. V was shortened by 3 bases and J by 1 base, with 5 bases between the two germline ends. The CDR3 is made up of 12 amino acids. In DNA form, the CDR3 reads TGCAGCGTTGATAGCGGCACAGATACGCAGTATTTT. Translating gives CSVDSGTDTQYF.

This clone occurred a few times. V gene TRBV7-3 combines with J gene TRBJ2-3, with 7 bases that match TRBD2. V dropped 4 bases and J dropped 10; count of bases not matched to a gene: 11. This CDR3 is 14 amino acids long. Per the germline V gene, CDR1 is SGHTA and CDR2 is FQGTGA. CDR3 DNA: TGTGCCAGCAGCTCGCACGGGGGGTCGGAGGCGCAGTATTTT. Its protein is CASSSHGGSEAQYF.

The J gene is TRBJ2-7, the V gene TRBV19; 8 nucleotides align to TRBD1. CDR3 length equals 16 residues. Trimming took 3 bases from V and 2 from J; bases not matched to a gene: 9. Looked up from germline, CDR1 is LNHDA and CDR2 is SQIVND (reference sequence). CDR3 residues: CASSILDAGGTYEQYF. The DNA for the CDR3 is TGTGCCAGTAGTATCCTGGACGCAGGGGGCACCTACGAGCAGTACTTC.

The chain links TRBV7-3 to TRBJ2-2, with 13 bases aligning to TRBD2. Germline trimming cut 3 bases from V and 3 bases from J; bases unmatched to any gene: 4. Per germline, CDR1 SGHTA and CDR2 FQGTGA. The CDR3 sequence is 17 residues long. CDR3 DNA sequence: TGTGCCAGCAGCTTGACTAGCGGGGGGTACGACACCGGGGAGCTGTTTTTT. This gives the protein CASSLTSGGYDTGELFF.

The chain links TRBV21-1 to TRBJ2-7; the table assigns TRBD2, which was not confirmed against the DNA. TRBV21-1 is annotated as a pseudogene. This CDR3 region has 16 residues. DNA of the CDR3: TGTGCCAGCAGCCTTGGACTAGCGGGACGCCGAGGCGAGCAGTACTTC. Its translation: CASSLGLAGRRGEQYF.

This clone was seen only a few times. The J gene is TRBJ1-1, the V gene TRBV11-2; D perhaps matches TRBD1 (6 bases). CDR3 length: 15 amino acids. Trimming stripped 4 bases from V and 0 bases from J, with 12 bases between. Germline lookup yields CDR1 SGHAT and CDR2 FQNNGV. CDR3 amino acids: CASSSWGGLNTEAFF. CDR3 nucleotides: TGTGCCAGCAGCTCCTGGGGGGGGCTGAACACTGAAGCTTTCTTT.

This rearrangement joins TRBV9 to TRBJ2-7; TRBD2 matches 13 bases. The germline V gene has CDR1 SGDLS and CDR2 YYNGEE. The CDR3 has 18 amino acids. The trim removed 3 bases at V and 5 bases at J, leaving 14 bases unmatched. CDR3 DNA sequence: TGTGCCAGCAGCGCGGGGGGACTAGCGGGGCTTCGCGGGGACGAGCAGTACTTC. It encodes CASSAGGLAGLRGDEQYF.

There are a few counts of this clone. The chain is built from TRBV6-5 and TRBJ1-5, with no clear D. There are 14 residues in the CDR3. V gave up 2 bases and J gave up 4 bases, with 9 bases separating them. Germline V gene sequence: CDR1 MNHEY, CDR2 SVGAGI. The CDR3 DNA is TGTGCCAGCAGTTACACCCACGGGAATCAGCCCCAGCATTTT. Its protein product is CASSYTHGNQPQHF.

The CDR3 coding sequence is TGCGCCAGCAGCTTTAGCGGGAGGGCCGTCTACGAGCAGTACTTC. Amino acids: CASSFSGRAVYEQYF. The chain uses TRBV5-1 and TRBJ2-7; 11 positions match TRBD2. With V trimmed by 2 bases and J by 3 bases, 4 bases remained unmatched. The CDR3 runs 15 residues. The germline V gene encodes CDR1 SGHRS and CDR2 YFSETQ.

The rearrangement uses TRBV21-1 and TRBJ2-1; the tabulated D call, TRBD2, remains unverified against the DNA. TRBV21-1 is noted as a pseudogene. CDR3 length equals 18 residues. The DNA of the CDR3 is TGTGCCAGCAGCAAAGAGTGGGACTCCCTTAACGTAGTAATAGAGCAGTTCTTC. This sequence encodes CASSKEWDSLNVVIEQFF.

The table lists this clone with a count of one. The chain uses TRBV19 and TRBJ1-2; D ambiguous. Germline CDR1 reads LNHDA; CDR2 reads SQIVND (reference sequence). The CDR3 extends over 12 amino acids. V dropped 5 bases and J dropped 2 bases, with 6 bases sitting between them. CDR3 residues: CASSPGNYGYTF. The CDR3 nucleotides are TGTGCCAGTAGTCCCGGGAACTATGGCTACACCTTC.

The chain joins TRBV28 to TRBJ2-7, with D maybe TRBD2 (7 bases). CDR3 size: 14 residues. V dropped 8 bases and J dropped 6 bases, with 20 bases sitting between them. Germline V lookup: CDR1 MDHEN, CDR2 SYDVKM. This chain's CDR3 is CASGGDTVAGEQYF. CDR3 DNA: TGTGCCAGCGGGGGGGACACCGTGGCCGGCGAGCAGTACTTC.

CDR3: CAWSVIKDRTNSPLHF. The CDR3 nucleotides are TGTGCCTGGAGTGTAATCAAAGACAGGACAAATTCACCCCTCCACTTT. The gene calls are TRBV30 and TRBJ1-6, with D maybe TRBD1 (6 bases). CDR3 length: 16 amino acids. Germline CDR1 GTSNPN, CDR2 SVGIG (reference sequence). Trimming removed 0 bases from V and 7 bases from J, with 16 bases in between.

This sequence joins TRBV2 and TRBJ2-3; 10 bases map to TRBD2. This CDR3 contains 17 residues. From germline, CDR1 is SNHLY and CDR2 FYNNEI. V was clipped by 3 bases and J by 2 bases; unmatched bases: 8. CDR3 loop: CASSDATGTSVTDTQYF. The CDR3 DNA reads TGTGCCAGCAGTGATGCCACCGGGACTAGCGTCACAGATACGCAGTATTTT.

This chain links TRBV12-5 with TRBJ2-1; 7 positions agree with TRBD1. Germline V gives CDR1 LGHNT, CDR2 FRNRAP. The junction had 6 bases not matched to a gene; V was cut back by 6 bases and J by 4 bases. The CDR3 totals 14 residues. The CDR3 region is CASGWDSLYNEQFF. The CDR3 DNA sequence: TGTGCTAGTGGATGGGACAGCCTTTACAATGAGCAGTTCTTC.

The V and J genes are TRBV7-2 and TRBJ1-1; TRBD1 matches 7 bases. This CDR3 spans 14 amino acids. Germline V gene lookup returns CDR1 SGHTA and CDR2 FQGNSA. V trimming: 1 base; J trimming: 7 bases; junction bases outside the gene matches: 6. In DNA form, the CDR3 reads TGTGCCAGCAGCTTAGTACAGGGGAATAGTGAAGCTTTCTTT. As protein: CASSLVQGNSEAFF.